The next 24 T cell receptor beta chains were all read from a single sample in a study of T-cell reconstitution after alpha-beta-depleted transplantation in children. Unique molecular identifiers were used in preparing the TCRbeta library. Each CDR3 protein is one row after TCRdb ran MiXCR on the PCR reads. The table records roughly 590,000 distinct CDR3 sequences, roughly 17% of them present only once. Sequencing was performed on PBMCs from the stem cell graft donor, taken from the stem cell graft. Receptors originate from a human donor who donated a stem cell graft to a child with acute myeloid leukemia.

This clonotype was recorded many times. This chain joins TRBV20-1 and TRBJ2-1; D might be TRBD2 (5 bases). Germline assignment: CDR1 DFQATT and CDR2 SNEGSKA (reference sequence). CDR3 length: 13 amino acids. V was shortened by 2 bases and J by 6 bases, with 11 bases between the two germline ends. This CDR3 is CSARKPGGNEQFF. The CDR3 bases are TGCAGTGCTAGAAAACCCGGAGGCAATGAGCAGTTCTTC.

There are a few counts of this clonotype. The chain couples TRBV20-1 to TRBJ2-1, with 7 bases aligning to TRBD2. The CDR3 has 15 amino acids. Germline values: CDR1 DFQATT, CDR2 SNEGSKA (reference sequence). Unmatched junction bases numbered 12, after V lost 5 bases and J lost 5 bases. Written as DNA, the CDR3 is TGCAGTGCTTTTTCCTCGGGGGGTATTAACAATGAGCAGTTCTTC. It translates to CSAFSSGGINNEQFF.

This clonotype has ten or more counts. The CDR3 region has the DNA TGCAGTGCTAGAGATCCCGGTCGGAGCGGGGAGACCCAGTACTTC. Protein product: CSARDPGRSGETQYF. The gene calls are TRBV20-1 and TRBJ2-5; perhaps TRBD2 as D (6 bases). CDR1 is DFQATT and CDR2 is SNEGSKA in the germline V gene (reference sequence). This CDR3 contains 15 residues. Trimming took 0 bases from V and 5 from J, leaving 16 bases between them.

The sample holds a few counts of this clonotype. V gene TRBV7-9 combines with J gene TRBJ2-7, with 7 positions matching TRBD1. The CDR3 length is 15 residues. Germline V lookup: CDR1 SEHNR, CDR2 FQNEAQ (reference sequence). The V and J ends lost 5 bases and 2 bases, in that order; junction bases with no gene match: 9. The CDR3 sequence is CASSKYGQDPYEQYF. The CDR3 coding sequence is TGTGCCAGCAGCAAGTACGGACAGGACCCCTACGAGCAGTACTTC.

This clonotype has a handful of counts. The rearrangement joins TRBV5-1 to TRBJ2-5; D remains unclear. Germline V gene sequence: CDR1 SGHRS, CDR2 YFSETQ. The CDR3 covers 15 residues. Trimming took 7 bases from V and 2 from J, leaving 18 bases between them. In DNA, the CDR3 is TGCGCCAGCCAAAGGAGTCTGGGAATTCAAGAGACCCAGTACTTC. This gives the protein CASQRSLGIQETQYF.

This clonotype appeared many times. J is TRBJ2-1 and V is TRBV12-3 or TRBV12-4, with D hard to call. Trimming took 4 bases from V and 5 from J, leaving 6 bases between them. CDR3 length equals 12 residues. The CDR3 loop is CASSSENNEQFF. The CDR3 DNA sequence: TGTGCCAGCAGTTCCGAGAACAATGAGCAGTTCTTC.

This clonotype was seen more than once but under ten times. The chain links TRBV4-3 to TRBJ2-1; no firm D call. Germline lookup yields CDR1 LGHNA and CDR2 YSLEER. V shed 1 base and J shed 2 bases, with 9 bases lying between them. The CDR3 extends over 15 amino acids. The CDR3 region is CASSQGVETYNEQFF. The CDR3 nucleotides are TGCGCCAGCAGCCAAGGGGTGGAAACCTACAATGAGCAGTTCTTC.

In its sample, this clonotype was seen many times. This chain uses TRBV20-1 with TRBJ1-5; 8 bases fit TRBD1. Germline CDR1 is DFQATT and CDR2 is SNEGSKA (reference sequence). The ends lost 6 bases at V and 4 bases at J; junction bases unmatched: 17. This CDR3 region has 17 residues. In DNA, the CDR3 is TGCAGTGCCCGGCCTGACAGGGGATCGGTGAGAAATCAGCCCCAGCATTTT. Translation: CSARPDRGSVRNQPQHF.

Many counts were recorded for this clonotype. The genes are TRBV6-5 and TRBJ2-7; no clear D. This CDR3 has 13 amino acids. From germline, CDR1 is MNHEY and CDR2 SVGAGI. Trimming took 2 bases from V and 12 from J, leaving 17 bases between them. CDR3 residues: CASSYVEERPRYF. The CDR3 DNA is TGTGCCAGCAGTTACGTCGAGGAGCGACCAAGGTACTTC.

There are many counts of this clonotype. The J gene is TRBJ1-6, the V gene TRBV6-1; D gene uncertain. The germline V and J ends were trimmed by 6 bases and 3 bases, with 6 bases remaining between them. This CDR3 comprises 13 residues. Germline V gene data show CDR1 as MNHNS and CDR2 as SASEGT. Here the CDR3 reads CASRTDYNSPLHF. The CDR3 nucleotides are TGTGCCAGCAGAACGGACTATAATTCACCCCTCCACTTT.

This clonotype has just a few counts. Written as DNA, the CDR3 is TGTGCCAGCAGCTTAGTTGGACAGTTACCCTATGGCTACACCTTC. Protein product: CASSLVGQLPYGYTF. The J gene is TRBJ1-2, the V gene TRBV7-2; D perhaps matches TRBD1 (6 bases). Looked up from germline, CDR1 is SGHTA and CDR2 is FQGNSA. Trimming took 1 base from V and 4 from J, leaving 13 bases between them. There are 15 residues in the CDR3.

This clonotype was recorded many times. This sequence joins TRBV27 and TRBJ1-6; D ambiguous. The V gene's germline CDR1 is MNHEY and CDR2 SMNVEV (reference sequence). V was cut by 4 bases and J by 7 bases, with 11 bases left in between. CDR3 length equals 14 residues. The CDR3 sequence is CASSSMTWNSPLHF. The CDR3, as DNA: TGTGCCAGCAGTTCGATGACGTGGAATTCACCCCTCCACTTT.

This clonotype was observed at least ten times. V gene TRBV20-1 combines with J gene TRBJ1-5; possibly TRBD1 for D (5 bases). The CDR3 extends over 12 amino acids. CDR1 and CDR2 from the germline V gene are DFQATT and SNEGSKA (reference sequence). V lost 4 bases to trimming and J lost 7 bases, with 11 bases between them. CDR3 sequence (DNA): TGCAGTGCTACCGGGACCCGGCAGCCCCAGCATTTT. This gives the protein CSATGTRQPQHF.

This sequence joins TRBV5-1 and TRBJ1-1; no reliable D call. CDR3 length: 15 residues. Germline CDR1 reads SGHRS; CDR2 reads YFSETQ. V shed 7 bases and J shed 0 bases, with 16 bases lying between them. The CDR3 spells CASDWGGRVNTEAFF. CDR3 bases: TGCGCCAGCGACTGGGGAGGGCGGGTGAACACTGAAGCTTTCTTT.

In this sample, this clonotype turned up a few times. The V gene is TRBV27, the J gene TRBJ1-6; unclear D gene. Germline CDR1 MNHEY, CDR2 SMNVEV (reference sequence). Between the trimmed V and J ends, which lost 7 bases and 0 bases, there was a span of 13 bases. The CDR3 loop spans 16 amino acids. As DNA, the CDR3 is TGTGCCAGCATGTTGGCGAAGAGCTCCTATAATTCACCCCTCCACTTT. Translation: CASMLAKSSYNSPLHF.

This clonotype appeared a few times. This chain connects TRBV6-1 to TRBJ2-2; D may match TRBD1 or TRBD2 (5 bases each). From germline, CDR1 is MNHNS and CDR2 SASEGT. This CDR3 region has 14 residues. V shed 5 bases and J shed 4 bases, with 11 bases lying between them. The CDR3 loop reads CASSRGTVTGELFF. The DNA of the CDR3 is TGTGCCAGCAGTAGAGGGACCGTCACCGGGGAGCTGTTTTTT.

The chain employs TRBV7-6 and TRBJ2-1; the D is unclear. Trimming cost V 1 base and J 9 bases, with 10 bases left between them. This CDR3 has 13 residues. CDR1 SGHVS and CDR2 FNYEAQ come from the germline V gene. CDR3 sequence: CASSLGTWGEQFF. For the CDR3, the DNA is TGTGCCAGCAGCTTAGGGACCTGGGGTGAGCAGTTCTTC.

There are many counts of this clonotype. The chain links TRBV5-6 to TRBJ1-4; D gene unclear. The CDR3 is made up of 13 amino acids. V shed 1 base and J shed 4 bases, with 5 bases lying between them. CDR1 SGHDT and CDR2 YYEEEE come from the germline V gene. The CDR3 region has the DNA TGTGCCAGCAGCTTGCTCGATAATGAAAAACTGTTTTTT. Amino acids: CASSLLDNEKLFF.

This clonotype was counted at least ten times. The chain links TRBV20-1 to TRBJ1-1; a possible D gene is TRBD1 (5 bases). CDR1 is DFQATT and CDR2 is SNEGSKA in the germline V gene (reference sequence). The length of the CDR3 is 15 residues. Deletions cut 0 bases from V and 4 bases from J, with 15 bases between. Written as DNA, the CDR3 is TGCAGTGCTAGAGACCGTAGAGCGGGGGGCACTGAAGCTTTCTTT. This translates into CSARDRRAGGTEAFF.

A few counts support this clonotype. The gene calls are TRBV29-1 and TRBJ1-4; TRBD1 is a possible D gene (5 bases). Per the germline V gene, CDR1 is SQVTM and CDR2 is ANQGSEA. Trimming cost V 3 bases and J 0 bases, with 5 bases left between them. This CDR3 contains 13 residues. The CDR3 protein is CSVDRATNEKLFF. CDR3 DNA sequence: TGCAGCGTTGACAGGGCAACTAATGAAAAACTGTTTTTT. Full variable domain (rest looked up from reference TRBV29-1 and TRBJ1-4): SAVISQKPSRDICQRGTSLTIQCQVDSQVTMMFWYRQQPGQSLTLIATANQGSEATYESGFVIDKFPISRPNLTFSTLTVSNMSPEDSSIYLCSVDRATNEKLFFGSGTQLSVL.

The chain joins TRBV11-2 to TRBJ2-7; D tentatively reads TRBD1 or TRBD2 (5 bases each). CDR1 is SGHAT, CDR2 FQNNGV, per germline. With 0 bases removed from V and 6 bases from J, the gap between germline ends came to 9 bases. The CDR3 runs 13 residues. This CDR3 reads CASSLDTRGEQYV. CDR3 sequence (DNA): TGTGCCAGCAGCTTAGATACTAGGGGCGAGCAGTACGTC.

In this sample, this clonotype turned up a few times. The gene calls are TRBV6-2 or TRBV6-3 and TRBJ2-7, with TRBD1 identical over 8 bases. The germline gives CDR1 MNHEY, CDR2 SVGEGT. V gave up 2 bases and J gave up 3 bases; unmatched junction bases: 6. This CDR3 is built from 15 residues. The CDR3 loop reads CASSYHGQGRYEQYF. CDR3 nucleotide sequence: TGTGCCAGCAGTTACCACGGACAGGGACGCTACGAGCAGTACTTC.

The DNA of the CDR3 is TGTGCCAGCAGCTTAGCTAGTGGGGGGGACCACGAGCAGTACTTC. Translating it yields CASSLASGGDHEQYF. The chain employs TRBV7-9 and TRBJ2-7, with 7 bases aligning to TRBD2. Germline V gives CDR1 SEHNR, CDR2 FQNEAQ (reference sequence). This CDR3 has 15 residues. V gave up 0 bases and J gave up 5 bases; unmatched junction bases: 7.

The genes are TRBV11-3 and TRBJ2-1; 8 bases match TRBD1. J lost 8 bases, V lost 1 base, and 4 bases had no gene match. Looked up from germline, CDR1 is SGHNT and CDR2 is YENEEA. The CDR3 totals 14 residues. In DNA, the CDR3 is TGTGCCAGCAGCTTAGGGACAGGGATCGATGAGCAGTTCTTC. Protein product: CASSLGTGIDEQFF.